The rows below give T cell receptor beta chains drawn from one sample of a study of cytomegalovirus exposure and HLA in healthy donors. The assay was immunoSEQ multiplex PCR, and TCRdb's table has in-frame clones only and misses some. The repertoire table contains under 200,000 clones. Sequencing used PBMCs. The source of these receptors is a man in his thirties or forties in good health and CMV-seronegative. Both conserved end residues are trimmed from each CDR3. D genes are given only for firm matches. Rows may omit the clone size; those that give it use once, few, many or a size class.

abundance	d_gene	v_gene	j_gene	CDR3aa
-	-	TRBV5-4	TRBJ2-5	ASSFEGGGQETQY
-	-	TRBV5-1	TRBJ2-1	ASSLESGQGGVF
-	-	TRBV27	TRBJ2-7	ASSFGVRVYEQY
-	TRBD2	TRBV9	TRBJ2-1	ASSVGLDSSYNEQF
-	TRBD2	TRBV10-1	TRBJ2-1	ASSDGGDYNEQF
-	TRBD1	TRBV28	TRBJ1-1	ASSPGQGDTEAF
-	TRBD2	TRBV5-1	TRBJ2-5	ASNGLAGRETQY
-	TRBD2	TRBV7-6	TRBJ2-1	ASSLGTAGGFNEQF
-	-	TRBV4-3	TRBJ1-1	ASSQDWLNEAF
-	-	TRBV27	TRBJ1-3	ASSLSGTSGNTIY
-	-	TRBV18	TRBJ1-1	ASSPRGNTEAF
-	-	TRBV5-1	TRBJ2-7	ASSLSGSTTGEQY
-	TRBD2	TRBV19	TRBJ2-1	ASSMASGGSYNEQF
-	-	TRBV5-5	TRBJ1-4	ASSLWLTTNEKLF
-	-	TRBV7-6	TRBJ2-2	ASSPSRPGELF
-	-	TRBV5-4	TRBJ1-1	ASGPPGGGLKVNTEAF
-	TRBD1	TRBV11-2	TRBJ2-5	ASSLGTGDPFQETQY
-	TRBD2	TRBV7-9	TRBJ2-1	ASSLAIGRATNEQF
-	-	TRBV7-9	TRBJ2-5	ASSLGFGEETQY
-	TRBD2	TRBV5-4	TRBJ2-7	ASSPSGPSSYEQY
-	TRBD1	TRBV6-1	TRBJ1-1	ASSWGTGSRTEAF
-	TRBD2	TRBV30	TRBJ2-1	AWRVGSGPANEQF
-	-	TRBV6-6	TRBJ1-5	ASSYRDSNQPQH
-	TRBD1	TRBV12-5	TRBJ2-7	ASGLGRQGLYEQY
-	TRBD1	TRBV6-1	TRBJ1-2	ASRLGQGAEGYT
-	TRBD2	TRBV28	TRBJ2-7	ASSPPGGPNEQY
-	-	TRBV11-3	TRBJ2-5	ASSLVPSMVETQY
-	-	TRBV5-1	TRBJ2-3	ASRTGEGQGGADTQY
-	-	TRBV10-3	TRBJ2-5	AISESAGQETQY
-	-	TRBV5-8	TRBJ1-5	ASSQEGDQPQH
-	-	TRBV27	TRBJ1-1	ASSFRRMNTEAF
-	-	TRBV7-9	TRBJ1-3	ASSPDPGSTRNTIY
-	-	TRBV10-1	TRBJ2-2	ASSEDWAPITGELF
-	-	TRBV7-2	TRBJ1-5	ASSPTTVSNQPQH
-	TRBD1	TRBV18	TRBJ2-3	ASSTAGQGAADTQY
-	TRBD2	TRBV7-8	TRBJ2-7	ASSIRAGGFPYEQY
-	-	TRBV29-1	TRBJ1-2	SVGEGRDYGYT
-	-	TRBV4-1	TRBJ1-5	ASSQVDSGSNQPQH
-	-	TRBV7-2	TRBJ1-3	ASSPRQPSSGNTIY
-	TRBD1	TRBV29-1	TRBJ1-1	SVTGVHTEAF
-	TRBD1	TRBV18	TRBJ2-1	ASSPRTGEGNEQF
-	-	TRBV30	TRBJ1-1	AWRMGSLNTEAF
medium-sized	-	TRBV2	TRBJ2-7	ASRVPSSYEQY
-	TRBD2	TRBV7-7	TRBJ2-3	ASSYGTSGTDTQY
-	-	TRBV19	TRBJ1-1	ASSIGGGPEAF
-	-	TRBV9	TRBJ2-1	ASSPALPSAYHYNEQF
-	-	TRBV5-1	TRBJ2-7	ASSWGGQSYEQY
-	-	TRBV7-2	TRBJ1-1	ASSATEMNTEAF
-	TRBD1	TRBV9	TRBJ1-3	ASSPGQGKDSGNTIY
-	TRBD2	TRBV18	TRBJ2-3	ASSPPSGGAGTQY
-	-	TRBV28	TRBJ2-7	ASKPTGRYEQY
-	TRBD2	TRBV5-4	TRBJ2-1	ASSLDGGLASSYNEQF
-	TRBD2	TRBV18	TRBJ2-7	ASSPRLAGENEQY
-	TRBD1	TRBV19	TRBJ2-7	ASNRQGNSYEQY
-	TRBD2	TRBV9	TRBJ2-7	ASSVGTSGIALEQY